The clone carrying this TCR beta chain was seen a single time. What it binds is unknown. For every sample, about 10^5 TCR templates were assayed. The data were produced by immunoSEQ multiplex PCR, yet TCRdb's version contains in-frame clones alone and is incomplete. This sample has roughly 100,000 clones; 93% occur once, and the top ten carry about 0.62%. The data are from a study of siplizumab effects on memory and regulatory T cells. Study-level points and caveats: Just a small share of alloreactive clones was traced back to unstimulated subsets.

This CDR3 is built from 12 residues. Germline-derived CDR1 and CDR2 are MNHNS and SASEGT. Trimming cost V 6 bases and J 7 bases, with 9 bases left between them. V is TRBV6-1 and J is TRBJ2-2; D perhaps matches TRBD2 (6 bases). Sequencing input: Tregs sorted from blood. The clonotype originates from a human donor in good health. CDR3 nucleotide sequence: TGTGCCAGCAGATATAGCGGCGGGGAGCTGTTTTTT. The encoded protein is CASRYSGGELFF.